This TCR beta chain was sequenced in a study of a mutant IDH1 vaccine in newly diagnosed glioma. Background on the study: Vaccination followed radiotherapy alone by 4-6 weeks, or accompanied temozolomide cycles. Of treated patients, 62.5% were men and roughly 40% women, averaging around 40 years. Patients' prior therapy spanned radiotherapy, temozolomide, or both; most underwent both. Findings and caveats of the study: Altogether, 80% to 95% of patients exhibited vaccine-induced immune responses.

Time point in this sample: week 11, during vaccination. Mutant IDH1 20-mer peptide, at 300 ug, made up each vaccine dose, with topical imiquimod. The CDR3 extends over 14 amino acids. V was cut by 7 bases and J by 0 bases, with 11 bases left in between. CDR1 and CDR2 from the germline V gene are LNHDA and SQIVND (reference sequence). With respect to this clone: The antigen is not known.

The method was immunoSEQ multiplex PCR; TCRdb's version includes in-frame clones alone and lacks a portion of them. The sample consists of about 62,000 clones, around nine tenths of them appearing once. The chain uses TRBV19 and TRBJ2-3; the D gene is possibly TRBD1 (6 bases). The receptor's source is a man in his forties with glioma. The input for sequencing was PBMCs, taken from a glioma patient whose treatment included an IDH1 peptide vaccine. CDR3 protein: CASTQGHSTDTQYF. The CDR3 DNA follows: TGTGCCAGTACCCAGGGACATAGCACAGATACGCAGTATTTT.